Presented here are 13 T cell receptor beta chains from one specimen sequenced in a study of Tregs in tolerant kidney transplant recipients. Data came from immunoSEQ multiplex PCR; TCRdb stores just in-frame clones and leaves some out. The table for this sample gives 48,000 or so clones. Sequenced here: CD4+ T cells from blood, sampled before the transplant. Receptors were obtained from a human donor who received a combined kidney and bone marrow transplant.

As regards this clone: The CDR3 end lies 3 residues beyond the end of the read and is filled in from the germline J gene. The chain combines TRBV2 with TRBJ1-6, with TRBD1 as a possible D gene (6 bases). CDR1 and CDR2 (germline): SNHLY, FYNNEI. V was trimmed by 7 bases and J by 3 bases, leaving 10 bases between them. The CDR3 spans 14 residues. The sequenced CDR3 bases are TGTGCCAGCACCACACAGGGCTATAATTCACCC. It encodes CASTTQGYNSP. The CDR3 reads in full as CASTTQGYNSPLHF. The variable domain in full, completed from reference TRBV2 and TRBJ1-6, reads EPEVTQTPSHQVTQMGQEVILRCVPISNHLYFYWYRQILGQKVEFLVSFYNNEISEKSEIFDDQFSVERPDGSNFTLKIRSTKLEDSAMYFCASTTQGYNSPLHFGNGTRLTVT.

Notes on this clone: The read comes to an end 3 residues before the CDR3 does, leaving the germline J gene to fill in the end. The gene calls are TRBV18 and TRBJ2-3; D not resolved. This CDR3 contains 15 residues. V was trimmed by 2 bases and J by 2 bases, leaving 11 bases between them. Germline V gene data show CDR1 as KGHSH and CDR2 as LQKENI. The sequenced part of the CDR3 DNA is TGTGCCAGCTCACCAAAACATGACAACACAGATACG. Its protein product is CASSPKHDNTDT. The full CDR3 sequence reads CASSPKHDNTDTQYF.

As for this clone: The read ends 3 residues early relative to the CDR3; the germline J gene fills the gap. The chain combines TRBV5-1 with TRBJ2-1; possible D gene TRBD2, 5 bases. The V gene's germline CDR1 is SGHRS and CDR2 YFSETQ. CDR3 size: 16 residues. V shed 4 bases and J shed 1 base, with 15 bases lying between them. The sequenced part of the CDR3 DNA is TGCGCCAGCAGCCTCCCCGGGGTGTCTTCCTACAATGAG. Its protein product is CASSLPGVSSYNE. The full CDR3 sequence reads CASSLPGVSSYNEQFF.

In the case of this clone: The read halts 3 residues ahead of the CDR3 end, with the missing end drawn from the germline J gene. The V gene is TRBV19, the J gene TRBJ2-6; no reliable D call. Per germline, CDR1 LNHDA and CDR2 SQIVND (reference sequence). V was cut by 6 bases and J by 2 bases, with 2 bases left in between. The CDR3 contains 12 residues. The CDR3: CASSAGANVLTF. The covered CDR3 bases are TGTGCCAGTAGCGCTGGGGCCAACGTC.

Notes on this clone: Read data end 3 residues before the CDR3 end; the end is taken from the germline J gene. The chain links TRBV5-1 to TRBJ2-3; a possible D gene is TRBD1 (6 bases). The germline gives CDR1 SGHRS, CDR2 YFSETQ. The CDR3 contains 14 residues. V lost 6 bases to trimming and J lost 0 bases, with 11 bases between them. CDR3 DNA (partial): TGCGCCAGCACCCAGGGGCTGAGCACAGATACG. As protein: CASTQGLSTDT. The whole CDR3 sequence reads CASTQGLSTDTQYF.

Comments on this clone: The sequenced fragment ends 3 residues before the CDR3 boundary, so the rest is inferred from the germline J gene. The chain combines TRBV19 with TRBJ2-3, with TRBD1 identical over 7 bases. Germline V CDR1 and CDR2: LNHDA, SQIVND (reference sequence). This CDR3 contains 16 residues. J lost 4 bases, V lost 0 bases, and 7 bases had no gene match. The chain's CDR3 is CASSIDRRQGADTQYF. The sequenced part of the CDR3 DNA is TGTGCCAGTAGTATAGATCGGCGGCAGGGGGCAGATACG.

A word on this clone: The read ends 3 residues early relative to the CDR3; the germline J gene fills the gap. The gene calls are TRBV11-2 and TRBJ2-1; 7 bases agree with TRBD2. The CDR3 is made up of 14 amino acids. V lost 8 bases and J lost 4; bases outside the gene matches: 8. Looked up from germline, CDR1 is SGHAT and CDR2 is FQNNGV. The DNA read from the CDR3 is TGTGCCAGCCAAGTGGGGACTAATTACAATGAG. This codes for CASQVGTNYNE. The whole CDR3 protein is CASQVGTNYNEQFF.

The sequenced CDR3 bases are TGCAGTGCTAAAACCGGGACTAGCTACGAG. Amino acid sequence: CSAKTGTSYE. The entire CDR3 protein reads CSAKTGTSYEQYF. This sequence joins TRBV20-1 and TRBJ2-7, with 8 bases lining up with TRBD2. Read data end 3 residues before the CDR3 end; the end is taken from the germline J gene. Germline lookup yields CDR1 DFQATT and CDR2 SNEGSKA (reference sequence). V dropped 4 bases and J dropped 3; count of bases not matched to a gene: 5. CDR3 length: 13 residues.

Regarding this clone: The sequence runs out 3 residues before the end of the CDR3; the remainder is reconstructed from the germline J gene. The V gene is TRBV18, the J gene TRBJ1-2; the match to TRBD1 covers 10 bases. The CDR3 consists of 13 residues. V lost 6 bases and J lost 7; bases outside the gene matches: 5. From germline, CDR1 is KGHSH and CDR2 LQKENI. CDR3 DNA (partial): TGTGCCAGCTCCGGACAGGGGGAGGCTGGC. This sequence encodes CASSGQGEAG. The complete CDR3 reads CASSGQGEAGYTF.

On this clone: Coverage ceases 3 residues before the CDR3 finishes, and the germline J gene fills in the end. The V gene is TRBV7-9, the J gene TRBJ2-3; 7 bases agree with TRBD2. J lost 2 bases, V lost 3 bases, and 5 bases had no gene match. Germline CDR1 and CDR2: SEHNR and FQNEAQ (reference sequence). The CDR3 has 15 residues. Partial CDR3 DNA: TGTGCCAGCAGCTTCGCGGGAGCAAACACAGATACG. Its translation: CASSFAGANTDT. The whole CDR3 sequence reads CASSFAGANTDTQYF.

On this clone itself: The CDR3 goes on 3 residues after the read ends, and that part is filled in from the germline J gene. The V and J genes are TRBV18 and TRBJ1-5; 11 bases match TRBD1. The length of the CDR3 is 17 residues. Germline V lookup: CDR1 KGHSH, CDR2 LQKENI. V shed 2 bases, J shed 7 bases, and the junction held 10 bases outside the gene matches. CDR3 bases read: TGTGCCAGCTCACCAGGGACAGGGGGAAGCGTAAAACAGCCC. Its translation is CASSPGTGGSVKQP. The full CDR3 protein reads CASSPGTGGSVKQPQHF.

Concerning this clone itself: The read comes to an end 3 residues before the CDR3 does, leaving the germline J gene to fill in the end. V is TRBV7-3 and J is TRBJ2-5; 9 bases are shared with TRBD2. In germline, CDR1 is SGHTA, CDR2 FQGTGA. Trimming at V came to 6 bases and at J to 4 bases, leaving 9 bases not matched to a gene. The CDR3 is made up of 15 amino acids. The CDR3 is CASSHVAGEGETQYF. CDR3 bases read: TGTGCCAGCAGTCACGTAGCGGGAGAGGGAGAGACC.

As to this clone: The read comes to an end 3 residues before the CDR3 does, leaving the germline J gene to fill in the end. V usage is TRBV5-1 and J usage is TRBJ2-2, with D possibly matching TRBD2 (6 bases). Trimming cost V 4 bases and J 0 bases, with 13 bases left between them. From germline, CDR1 is SGHRS and CDR2 YFSETQ. The CDR3 has 16 amino acids. Partial CDR3 DNA: TGCGCCAGCAGCCTCGGGACTGACGCGAACACCGGGGAG. This codes for CASSLGTDANTGE. Given in full, the CDR3 is CASSLGTDANTGELFF.